The 7 T cell receptor beta chains reported below all come from one sample, sequenced in a study of metastatic and nonmetastatic thyroid tumors. Thyroid surgery took place with no prior treatment in any patient. TCRdb called clones again from the PCR reads with MiXCR. The sample shows some 36,000 clones, approximately 18% of them seen only once. The specimen sequenced was blood. These receptors were collected from a male donor with papillary thyroid cancer or a benign thyroid nodule (not recorded which). Some clones in this sample may be carry-over from other donors' samples.

By sample share, this clone is medium-sized. This chain joins TRBV24-1 and TRBJ2-7; 7 nucleotides align to TRBD1. V was clipped by 3 bases and J by 0 bases; unmatched bases: 7. This CDR3 has 16 amino acids. CDR1 and CDR2 from the germline V gene are KGHDR and SFDVKD. CDR3 coding DNA: TGTGCCACCAGTGATCGGGACAGAGAAAGCTCCTACGAGCAGTACTTC. Translating it yields CATSDRDRESSYEQYF.

This clone was recorded many times. J is TRBJ2-1 and V is TRBV20-1; D may be TRBD2 (5 bases). Between the trimmed V and J ends, which lost 2 bases and 2 bases, there was a span of 16 bases. Per the germline V gene, CDR1 is DFQATT and CDR2 is SNEGSKA (reference sequence). This CDR3 is 16 amino acids long. The chain's CDR3 is CSARLPLALAYNEQFF. In DNA form, the CDR3 reads TGCAGTGCTAGACTGCCCCTAGCCCTGGCCTACAATGAGCAGTTCTTC.

At least ten counts were recorded for this clone. The gene calls are TRBV11-2 and TRBJ2-1, with a possible D match to TRBD2 (7 bases). Trimming removed 4 bases at V and 3 bases at J, with 13 bases between. CDR3 length equals 15 residues. Germline V gives CDR1 SGHAT, CDR2 FQNNGV. CDR3 loop: CASSSRGAVYNEQFF. The CDR3 DNA follows: TGTGCCAGCAGCTCACGGGGGGCCGTCTACAATGAGCAGTTCTTC.

This clone appeared many times. A read error may be the cause here, since a much bigger clone is one base away. The chain combines TRBV20-1 with TRBJ2-7; 8 bases are a match to TRBD2. CDR1 and CDR2 from the germline V gene are DFQATT and SNEGSKA (reference sequence). The CDR3 extends over 14 amino acids. DNA of the CDR3: TGCAGTGTTAGAGAGGTAGCGGGAAACTACGAGCAGTACTTC. The encoded protein is CSVREVAGNYEQYF.

This clone was counted a few times. The chain couples TRBV28 to TRBJ2-7, with TRBD2 identical over 9 bases. From germline, CDR1 is MDHEN and CDR2 SYDVKM. With 4 bases clipped from V and 4 bases from J, the junction kept 11 bases outside the gene matches. This CDR3 contains 16 residues. The DNA for the CDR3 is TGTGCCAGCAGTTCCGCCGGGGAGCGGGGGGTTTACGAGCAGTACTTC. It codes for CASSSAGERGVYEQYF.

At least ten counts were recorded for this clone. Other DNA sequences from this sample encode an identical CDR3 as well. The chain links TRBV30 to TRBJ2-6; D is unclear. The CDR3 spans 15 residues. In germline, CDR1 is GTSNPN, CDR2 SVGIG (reference sequence). V was cut by 0 bases and J by 0 bases, with 6 bases left in between. DNA of the CDR3: TGTGCCTGGAGTGTAGGCGGCTCTGGGGCCAACGTCCTGACTTTC. Its translation is CAWSVGGSGANVLTF.

This clone was detected many times. The gene calls are TRBV12-3 or TRBV12-4 and TRBJ2-1, with D uncertain. V was trimmed by 6 bases and J by 7 bases, leaving 25 bases between them. CDR3 size: 17 residues. CDR3 DNA sequence: TGTGCCAGCAGCCTATCGCCCGGTCCGCTAGTTGGGAATGAGCAGTTCTTC. Translating gives CASSLSPGPLVGNEQFF.